This section outlines one T cell receptor (beta chain) sequence together with its context. These data originate in a study of control samples from healthy donors and cancer patients. The table came from immunoSEQ multiplex PCR; TCRdb's copy has only in-frame clones and leaves some out. Of tens of thousands of clones detected, more than 85% appear once; the ten largest clones hold around 1.7%. The trim removed 2 bases at V and 7 bases at J, leaving 5 bases unmatched. The CDR3 contains 15 residues. Germline CDR1 SSHAT, CDR2 FNYEAQ (reference sequence). The gene calls are TRBV7-7 and TRBJ2-1; 10 positions agree with TRBD2. This sequence originates from a man between 35 and 55 years old with colorectal cancer. Specimen: PBMCs. The CDR3 DNA sequence: TGTGCCAGCAGCTTAAATCAACTAGCGGGGAATGAGCAGTTCTTC. This sequence encodes CASSLNQLAGNEQFF.